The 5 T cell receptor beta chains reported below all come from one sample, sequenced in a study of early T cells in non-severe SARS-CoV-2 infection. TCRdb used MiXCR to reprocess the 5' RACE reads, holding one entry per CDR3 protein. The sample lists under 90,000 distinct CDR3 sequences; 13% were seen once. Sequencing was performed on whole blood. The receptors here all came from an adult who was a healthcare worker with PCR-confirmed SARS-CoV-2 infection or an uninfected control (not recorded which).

This CDR3 reads CASSPRAYRGNSPLHF. In nucleotides, the CDR3 is TGTGCCAGCAGCCCACGAGCGTATAGGGGGAATTCACCCCTCCACTTT. The chain carries TRBV2 and TRBJ1-6; TRBD1 might be the D (6 bases). This CDR3 is built from 16 residues. CDR1 and CDR2 from the germline V gene are SNHLY and FYNNEI. Trimming pared 6 bases from V and 7 bases from J, leaving 19 bases between.

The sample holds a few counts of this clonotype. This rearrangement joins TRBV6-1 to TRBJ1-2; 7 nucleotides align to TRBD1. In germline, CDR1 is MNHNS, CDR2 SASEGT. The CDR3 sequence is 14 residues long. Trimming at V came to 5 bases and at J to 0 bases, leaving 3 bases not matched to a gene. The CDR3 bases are TGTGCCAGCAGTCGGACAGGAGCTAACTATGGCTACACCTTC. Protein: CASSRTGANYGYTF.

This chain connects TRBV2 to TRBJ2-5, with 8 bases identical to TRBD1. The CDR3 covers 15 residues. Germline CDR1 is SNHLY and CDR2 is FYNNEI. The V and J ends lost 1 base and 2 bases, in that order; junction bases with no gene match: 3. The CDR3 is CASSEGQGNQETQYF. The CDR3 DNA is TGTGCCAGCAGTGAAGGACAGGGGAATCAAGAGACCCAGTACTTC.

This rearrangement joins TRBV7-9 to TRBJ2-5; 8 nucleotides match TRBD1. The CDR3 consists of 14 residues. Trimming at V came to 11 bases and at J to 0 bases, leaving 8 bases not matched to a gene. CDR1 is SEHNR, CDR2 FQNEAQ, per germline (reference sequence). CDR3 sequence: CACARDRYQETQYF. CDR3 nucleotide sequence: TGTGCCTGTGCTAGGGACAGGTACCAAGAGACCCAGTACTTC. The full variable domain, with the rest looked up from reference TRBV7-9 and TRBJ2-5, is DTGVSQNPRHKITKRGQNVTFRCDPISEHNRLYWYRQTLGQGPEFLTYFQNEAQLEKSRLLSDRFSAERPKGSFSTLEIQRTEQGDSAMYLCACARDRYQETQYFGPGTRLLVL.

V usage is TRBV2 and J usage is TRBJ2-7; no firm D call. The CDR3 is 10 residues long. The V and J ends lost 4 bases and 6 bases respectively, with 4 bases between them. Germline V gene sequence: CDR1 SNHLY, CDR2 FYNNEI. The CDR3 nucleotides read TGTGCCAGCAGTGCGTTCGAGCAGTACTTC. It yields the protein CASSAFEQYF.